This record covers a single T cell receptor beta chain. No antigen is known for it. Per-base qualities were not stored, and no clone one base away is much larger. Based on the germline V gene, the CDR1 and CDR2 sequences are SNHLY and FYNNEI. CDR3 length: 12 amino acids, cysteine to phenylalanine. The kept DNA is CDR3 alone, 36 bases in frame from the first base. V loses 6 bases, J loses 3 bases, and the germline ends lie 3 bases apart. The CDR3 regions of human TCRbeta chains were analyzed by immunosequencing. Per the source publication's procedure: Repertoire TCRs were matched against a reference library of SARS-CoV-2-specific TCRs generated with the MIRA antigen-specificity platform. Breadth was defined as the fraction of unique TCRs that were SARS-CoV-2-associated, and depth was defined as the fraction of total T cells that were SARS-CoV-2-associated. Using the MIRA data, every spike-specific TCR was mapped to the spike region that the TCR reacted to and assigned to either a CD4 or a CD8 class. Log10-transformed breadth and depth values were compared by one-way ANOVA with Sidak's multiple comparisons tests. In TCRdb, the immuneACCESS table is reduced to in-frame sequences with V and J assigned. These tables do not hold every clone; where another copy was compared, an unresolved V gene accounts for under half, and the others remain unexplained. V and J calls and clone size are copied from that table; D and trimming were computed from the DNA. The sample yields 60,000 to 90,000 clones; roughly 84% were counted once. Clones ranked in the top ten supply roughly 18% of the sample.

In the paper's terms, the time point label means: about 28 days (+/-7) after the second vaccine dose. AZD1222 recipients whose second dose came at about 4 weeks and those whose second dose came at about 12 weeks were combined into one group, since spike-specific TCR depth and breadth did not differ between the two schedules. The vaccinee samples were drawn from two UK trials, COV001 and COV002, one of which was a single-blind randomized controlled phase 2/3 trial testing AZD1222 (ChAdOx1 nCoV-19) in healthy adults. Trial participant PBMC samples were collected at day 0 and day 28 after the second dose for TCRbeta chain sequencing. The data were taken from a study of T cell responses to AZD1222 COVID-19 vaccine (dated by TCRdb to about 2021). As for the study more broadly: A total of 230 to 250 trial participants underwent TCR sequencing, of whom around 200 received two doses of AZD1222 and some 25 received two doses of the MenACWY control vaccine. Trial participants were enrolled by age into subgroups of 18-55, 56-69 and 70-plus years, and around 150, 28 and 57 TCR-sequenced participants, respectively, were included in these subgroups. Here is what the overall study found, with its caveats: The 56-69-year group was small, and its depth increase did not reach significance, likely because of low power. Spike-specific TCR breadth and depth rose significantly after two AZD1222 doses compared with day 0 and with MenACWY recipients. Conclusions about previously exposed vaccinees are limited because only six or seven AZD1222 recipients were SARS-CoV-2 seropositive at baseline. Reportedly, almost half of the unique spike-specific TCRs recognized epitopes lying outside the regions that are mutated in the B.1.351 and B.1.1.7 variants. Because no samples from the day 14 peak response were available, repertoires could be characterized only after the peak T cell response. Participants were mostly white British, with more females than males. The authors suggested clonal diversity may have been underestimated. The whole spike protein was spanned by vaccine-associated CD4 TCRs, and dominant responses were seen in regions 160-218 and 743-854.

The TCR originated in an adult who received the AZD1222 COVID-19 vaccine. The sample consisted of peripheral blood, taken 28 days after the second AZD1222 dose. The chain is encoded by TRBV2 joined to TRBJ1-6; the D segment cannot be called with confidence. The encoded CDR3 is CASRNYNSPLHF. In nucleotides, the sequence is TGTGCCAGCAGGAACTATAATTCACCCCTCCACTTT.